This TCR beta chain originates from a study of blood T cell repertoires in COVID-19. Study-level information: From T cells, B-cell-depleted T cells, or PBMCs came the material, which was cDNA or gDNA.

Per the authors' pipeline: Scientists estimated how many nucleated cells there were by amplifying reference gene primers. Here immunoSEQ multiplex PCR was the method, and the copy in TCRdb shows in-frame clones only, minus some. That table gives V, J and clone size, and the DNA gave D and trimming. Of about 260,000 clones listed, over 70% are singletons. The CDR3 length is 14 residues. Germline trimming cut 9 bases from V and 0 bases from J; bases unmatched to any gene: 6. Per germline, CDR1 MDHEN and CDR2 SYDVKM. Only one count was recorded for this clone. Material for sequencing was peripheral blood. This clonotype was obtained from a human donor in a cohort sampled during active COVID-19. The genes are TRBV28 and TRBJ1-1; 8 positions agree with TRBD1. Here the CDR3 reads CASRQGLMNTEAFF. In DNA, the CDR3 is TGTGCCAGTCGACAGGGGCTAATGAACACTGAAGCTTTCTTT.